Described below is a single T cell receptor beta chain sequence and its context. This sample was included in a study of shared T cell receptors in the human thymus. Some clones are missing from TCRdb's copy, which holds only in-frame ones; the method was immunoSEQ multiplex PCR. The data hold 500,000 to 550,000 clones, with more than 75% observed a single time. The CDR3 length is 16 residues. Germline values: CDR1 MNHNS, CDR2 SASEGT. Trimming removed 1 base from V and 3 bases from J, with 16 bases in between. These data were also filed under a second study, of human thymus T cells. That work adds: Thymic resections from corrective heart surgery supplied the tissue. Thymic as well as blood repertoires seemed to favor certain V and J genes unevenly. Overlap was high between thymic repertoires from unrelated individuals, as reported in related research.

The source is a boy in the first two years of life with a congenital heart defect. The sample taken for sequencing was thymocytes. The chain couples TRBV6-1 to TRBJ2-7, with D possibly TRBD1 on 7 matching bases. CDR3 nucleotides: TGTGCCAGCAGTGAAGTGGCGGGGCAGGGGGACTACGAGCAGTACTTC. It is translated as CASSEVAGQGDYEQYF.